Presented here are 5 T cell receptor beta chains from one specimen sequenced in a study of vaccination effects on CD4 cells after COVID-19. The antigens of these receptors remain unknown. Measured with immunoSEQ multiplex PCR; TCRdb has only the in-frame clones, and not every one. The sample contains over 50,000 clones, roughly 72% of which appear only once. Under the ViraFEST assay, PBMC were stimulated with viral peptide pools so that antigen-specific CD4+ T cells expanded. Sequencing was performed afterwards. The culture ran for about eleven days before CD4+ T cells were isolated. All study participants received two doses of BNT162b2 or mRNA-1273 vaccine. Material: CD4+ T cells from PBMCs cultured with HCoV-229E spike peptides, obtained after COVID-19 vaccination. The receptors stem from a human donor who received a COVID-19 vaccine.

The chain recombines TRBV5-1 with TRBJ2-5; a weak D match, TRBD1 (5 bases). This CDR3 has 14 residues. Looked up from germline, CDR1 is SGHRS and CDR2 is YFSETQ. Trimming shortened V by 2 bases and J by 4 bases, and 12 bases separated the two germline ends. The CDR3 region is CASSFDSSRETQYF. The CDR3 bases are TGCGCCAGCAGCTTCGACAGTTCTCGAGAGACCCAGTACTTC.

This clone showed up just a few times. Written as DNA, the CDR3 is TGTGCCAGCAGATGGACAGGGAATCAGCCCCAGCATTTT. Encoded protein: CASRWTGNQPQHF. The chain links TRBV28 to TRBJ1-5; 8 nucleotides agree with TRBD1. CDR3 length equals 13 residues. The junction had 2 bases not matched to a gene; V was cut back by 6 bases and J by 4 bases. Germline V gene sequence: CDR1 MDHEN, CDR2 SYDVKM.

This clone was detected only a few times. V and J are TRBV11-2 and TRBJ2-7; D is possibly TRBD1 or TRBD2 (5 bases each). Germline V gene data show CDR1 as SGHAT and CDR2 as FQNNGV. Trimming took 1 base from V and 4 from J, leaving 14 bases between them. This CDR3 has 15 residues. The CDR3 protein is CASSLAPRGRYEQYV. Written as DNA, the CDR3 is TGTGCCAGCAGCTTAGCCCCGAGGGGCCGGTACGAGCAGTACGTC.

The chain joins TRBV3-1 (or the pseudogene TRBV3-2) to TRBJ2-5; TRBD2 is a possible D gene (6 bases). Germline V CDR1 and CDR2: LGHDT, YNNKEL (reference sequence). Between the trimmed V and J ends, which lost 2 bases and 1 base, there was a span of 8 bases. This CDR3 has 14 amino acids. DNA of the CDR3: TGTGCCAGCAGCCAACGCGGGACCCAAGAGACCCAGTACTTC. Translating it yields CASSQRGTQETQYF.

The sample holds a few counts of this clone. The chain uses TRBV3-1 (or the pseudogene TRBV3-2) and TRBJ1-1; 8 positions match TRBD1. The junction had 14 bases not matched to a gene; V was cut back by 6 bases and J by 11 bases. The CDR3 is made up of 14 amino acids. From germline, CDR1 is LGHDT and CDR2 YNNKEL (reference sequence). CDR3 protein: CASRPSDRADEAFF. CDR3 bases: TGTGCCAGCAGACCCTCGGACAGGGCAGATGAGGCTTTCTTT.